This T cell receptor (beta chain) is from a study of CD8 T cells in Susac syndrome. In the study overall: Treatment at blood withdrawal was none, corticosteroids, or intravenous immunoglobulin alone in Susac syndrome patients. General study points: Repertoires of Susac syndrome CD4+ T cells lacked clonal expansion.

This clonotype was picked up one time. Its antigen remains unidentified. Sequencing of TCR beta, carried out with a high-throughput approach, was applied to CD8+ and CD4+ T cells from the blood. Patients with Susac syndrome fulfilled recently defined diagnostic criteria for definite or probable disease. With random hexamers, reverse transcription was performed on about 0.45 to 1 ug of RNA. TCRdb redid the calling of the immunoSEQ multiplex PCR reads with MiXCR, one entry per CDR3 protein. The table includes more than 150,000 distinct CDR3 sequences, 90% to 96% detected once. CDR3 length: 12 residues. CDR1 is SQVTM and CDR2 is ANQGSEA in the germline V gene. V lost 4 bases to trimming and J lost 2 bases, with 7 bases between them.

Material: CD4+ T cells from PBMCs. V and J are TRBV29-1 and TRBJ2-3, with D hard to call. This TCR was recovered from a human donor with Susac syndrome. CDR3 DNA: TGCAGCGTTGTTCAGAACACAGATACGCAGTATTTT. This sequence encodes CSVVQNTDTQYF.